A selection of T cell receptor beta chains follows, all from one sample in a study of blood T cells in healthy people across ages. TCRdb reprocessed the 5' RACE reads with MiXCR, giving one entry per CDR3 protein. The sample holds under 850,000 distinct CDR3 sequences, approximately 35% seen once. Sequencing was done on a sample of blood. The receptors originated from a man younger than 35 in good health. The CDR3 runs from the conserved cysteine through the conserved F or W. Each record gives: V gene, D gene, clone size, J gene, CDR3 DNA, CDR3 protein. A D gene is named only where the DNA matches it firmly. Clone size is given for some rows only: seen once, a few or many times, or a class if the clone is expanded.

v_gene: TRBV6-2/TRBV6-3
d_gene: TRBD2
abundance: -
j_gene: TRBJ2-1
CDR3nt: TGTGCCAGCACCTACTCGGGGGGGTACAATGAGCAGTTCTTC
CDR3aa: CASTYSGGYNEQFF

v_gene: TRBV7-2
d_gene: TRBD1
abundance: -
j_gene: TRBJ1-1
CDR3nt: TGTGCCAGCAGCTTAGAGGGACAGGGGTTGAGAGCTTTCTTT
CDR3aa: CASSLEGQGLRAFF

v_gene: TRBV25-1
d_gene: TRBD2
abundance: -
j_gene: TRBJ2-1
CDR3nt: TGTGCCAGCAGTGGCCGAGCGGGGTTGGGTAATGAGCAGTTCTTC
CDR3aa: CASSGRAGLGNEQFF

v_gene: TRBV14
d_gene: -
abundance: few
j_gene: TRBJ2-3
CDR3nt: TGTGCCAGCAGCCGGGACTTAAGCACAGATACGCAGTATTTT
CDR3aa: CASSRDLSTDTQYF

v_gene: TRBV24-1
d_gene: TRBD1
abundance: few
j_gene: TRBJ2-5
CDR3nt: TGTGCCACCAGTGAACCCGGGACAGCTCAAGAGACCCAGTACTTC
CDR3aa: CATSEPGTAQETQYF

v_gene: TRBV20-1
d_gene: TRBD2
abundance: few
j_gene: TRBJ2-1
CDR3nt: TGCAGTGCTGACCCTCTGGCGGGGGGGTACAATGAGCAGTTCTTC
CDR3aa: CSADPLAGGYNEQFF

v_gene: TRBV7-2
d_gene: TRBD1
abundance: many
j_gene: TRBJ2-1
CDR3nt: TGTGCCAGCAGCTTAGCTGGGGCAGGGGGACACAATGAGCAGTTCTTC
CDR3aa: CASSLAGAGGHNEQFF

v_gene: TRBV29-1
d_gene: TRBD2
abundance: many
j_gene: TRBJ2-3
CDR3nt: TGCAGCGTTGAAGCGGCAGCGGGGGGAGATACGCAGTATTTT
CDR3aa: CSVEAAAGGDTQYF

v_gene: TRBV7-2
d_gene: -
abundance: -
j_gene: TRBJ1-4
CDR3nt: TGTGCCAGCAGCAAAGACCCAGGGGTTAACGAAAAACTGTTTTTT
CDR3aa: CASSKDPGVNEKLFF

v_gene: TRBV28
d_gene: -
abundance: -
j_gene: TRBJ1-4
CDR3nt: TGTGCCAGCAGTAAGGAGGGTATCAGGCCCAATGAAAAACTGTTTTTT
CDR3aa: CASSKEGIRPNEKLFF

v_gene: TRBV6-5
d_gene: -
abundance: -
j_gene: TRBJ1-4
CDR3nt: TGTGCCAGCAGTGACGGAGGTAGTAATGAAAAACTGTTTTTT
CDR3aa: CASSDGGSNEKLFF

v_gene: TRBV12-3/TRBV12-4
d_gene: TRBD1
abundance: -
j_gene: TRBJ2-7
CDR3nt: TGTGCCAGCAGCCTAGAGGGGACAGGGCGGAATGAGCAGTACTTC
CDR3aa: CASSLEGTGRNEQYF

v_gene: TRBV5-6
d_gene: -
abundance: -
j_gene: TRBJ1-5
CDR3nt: TGTGCCAGCAGCCGACAGTATAGCAATCAGCCCCAGCATTTT
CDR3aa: CASSRQYSNQPQHF

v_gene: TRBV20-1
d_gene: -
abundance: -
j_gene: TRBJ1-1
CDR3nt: TGCAGTGCTCCTGCAGGGAACACTGAAGCTTTCTTT
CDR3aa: CSAPAGNTEAFF

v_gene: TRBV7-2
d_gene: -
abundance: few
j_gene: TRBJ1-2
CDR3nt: TGTGCCAGCAGCTCTCGTGAGGGGGTCTATGGCTACACCTTC
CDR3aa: CASSSREGVYGYTF

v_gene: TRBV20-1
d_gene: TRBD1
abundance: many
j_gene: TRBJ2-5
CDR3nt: TGCAGTGCCCCTATCAGGGGGTCCTTGGAGACCCAGTACTTC
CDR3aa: CSAPIRGSLETQYF

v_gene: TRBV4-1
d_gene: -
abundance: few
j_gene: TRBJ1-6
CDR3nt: TGCGCCAGCAGCCAAGAGGGGGGTGGTAATTCACCCCTCCACTTT
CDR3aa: CASSQEGGGNSPLHF

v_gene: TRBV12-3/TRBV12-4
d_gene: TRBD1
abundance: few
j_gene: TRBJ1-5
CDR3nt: TGTGCCAGCAGCTTAGGGGGCCATCAGCCCCAGCATTTT
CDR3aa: CASSLGGHQPQHF

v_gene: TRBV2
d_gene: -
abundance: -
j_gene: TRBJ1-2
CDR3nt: TGTGCCAGCAGTGAAGCTCTCCGGGACATCTATGGCTACACCTTC
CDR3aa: CASSEALRDIYGYTF

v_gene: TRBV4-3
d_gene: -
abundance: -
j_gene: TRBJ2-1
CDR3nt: TGCGCCAGCAGCCATTTTGACGGACGGCAGTTCTTC
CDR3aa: CASSHFDGRQFF

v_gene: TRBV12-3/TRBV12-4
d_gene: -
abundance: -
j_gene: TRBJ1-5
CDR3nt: TGTGCCAGCAGTCTTAGGGGTCCCGATAGCAATCAGCCCCAGCATTTT
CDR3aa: CASSLRGPDSNQPQHF

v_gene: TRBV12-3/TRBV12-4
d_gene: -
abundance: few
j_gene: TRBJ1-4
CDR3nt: TGTGCCAGCAGTCGACGAGGAGGGGGGACTAATGAAAAACTGTTTTTT
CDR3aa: CASSRRGGGTNEKLFF

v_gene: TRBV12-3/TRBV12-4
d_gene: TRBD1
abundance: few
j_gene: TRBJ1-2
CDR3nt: TGTGCCAGCGCCACAGGGGAGGCTAACTATGGCTACACCTTC
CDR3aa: CASATGEANYGYTF

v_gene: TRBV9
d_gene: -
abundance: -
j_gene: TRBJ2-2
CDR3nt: TGTGCCAGCAGCGTAGAGAACATGCGGGACGGGGAGCTGTTTTTT
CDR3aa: CASSVENMRDGELFF

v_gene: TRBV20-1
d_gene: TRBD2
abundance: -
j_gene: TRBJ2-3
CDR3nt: TGCAGTGCTACTAGCGGGGGCCCTTTTGACATTGAGGCGCAGTATTTT
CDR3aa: CSATSGGPFDIEAQYF

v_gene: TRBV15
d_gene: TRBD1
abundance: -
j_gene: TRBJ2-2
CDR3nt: TGTGCCACCAGCAGCGGGACAGATGGTACCGGGGAGCTGTTTTTT
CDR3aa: CATSSGTDGTGELFF

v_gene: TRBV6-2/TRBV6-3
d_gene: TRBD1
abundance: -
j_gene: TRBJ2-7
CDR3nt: TGTGCCAGCAGTTGGGACAGCCCCTCCTACGAGCAGTACTTC
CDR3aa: CASSWDSPSYEQYF

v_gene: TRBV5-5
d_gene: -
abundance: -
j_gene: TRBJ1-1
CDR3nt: TGTGCCAGCAGCGTAGTAACTCGGAACACTGAAGCTTTCTTT
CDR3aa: CASSVVTRNTEAFF

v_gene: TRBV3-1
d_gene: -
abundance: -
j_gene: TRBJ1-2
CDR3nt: TGTGCCAGCAGTCTCGCGGAGGGAAATGGCTACACCTTC
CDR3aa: CASSLAEGNGYTF

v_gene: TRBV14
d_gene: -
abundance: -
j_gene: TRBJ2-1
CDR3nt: TGTGCCAGCAGCCAAGATCGAGGAAGGCTTTCCTACAATGAGCAGTTCTTC
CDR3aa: CASSQDRGRLSYNEQFF

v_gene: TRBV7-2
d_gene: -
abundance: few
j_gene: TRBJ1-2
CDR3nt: TGTACCAGCAGCTTTAAGATAAAGCGAGAGCAGGGCTCCTATGGCTACACCTTC
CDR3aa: CTSSFKIKREQGSYGYTF

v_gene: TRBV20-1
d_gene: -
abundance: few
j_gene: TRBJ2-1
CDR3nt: TGCAGTGCTAGAAACCGGGACTGGCTTGTGGGTGAGCAGTTCTTC
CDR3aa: CSARNRDWLVGEQFF

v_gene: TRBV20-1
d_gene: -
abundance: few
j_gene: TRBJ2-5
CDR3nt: TGCAGTGCTAGAGATAGAGGTACGAGGGGAAACAATGAGCAGTACTTC
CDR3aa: CSARDRGTRGNNEQYF

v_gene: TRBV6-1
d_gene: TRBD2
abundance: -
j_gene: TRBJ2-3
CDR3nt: TGTGCCAGCAACGACAGGAGCGGGGGGCCCCCAGACTACTCAGATACGCAGTATTTT
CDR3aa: CASNDRSGGPPDYSDTQYF

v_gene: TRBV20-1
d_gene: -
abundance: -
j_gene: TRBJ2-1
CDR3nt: TGCAGTGCTAGAAAAACCGGGACACATCGTAGCAATGAGCAGTTCTTC
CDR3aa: CSARKTGTHRSNEQFF

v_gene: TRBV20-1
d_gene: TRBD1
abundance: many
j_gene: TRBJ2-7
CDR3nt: TGCAGTGCTAGAGACTACAGGGGGCCCTACGAGCAGTACTTC
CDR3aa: CSARDYRGPYEQYF

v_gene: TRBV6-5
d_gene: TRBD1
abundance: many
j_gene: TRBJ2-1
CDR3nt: TGTGCCAGCAGAGCTTTAGACAGGGAGTTCTTC
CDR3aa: CASRALDREFF

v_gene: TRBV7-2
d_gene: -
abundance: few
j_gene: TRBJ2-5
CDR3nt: TGTGCCAGCTCAGGGGGGACTTTTGGTTTGGAGACCCAGTACTTC
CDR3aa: CASSGGTFGLETQYF

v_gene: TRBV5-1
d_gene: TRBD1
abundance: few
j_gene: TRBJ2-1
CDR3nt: TGCGCCAGCAGCTTGGCGGCGACAGGGGTCTACAATGAGCAGTTCTTC
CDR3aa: CASSLAATGVYNEQFF

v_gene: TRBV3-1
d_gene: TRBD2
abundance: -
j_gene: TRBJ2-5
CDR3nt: TGTGCCAGCAGCCGAGCGGGGGGACCTCAAGAGACCCAGTACTTC
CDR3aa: CASSRAGGPQETQYF

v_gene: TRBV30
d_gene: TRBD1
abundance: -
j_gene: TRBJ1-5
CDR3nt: TGTGCCTGGAGTCTAACCGGGACAGGGGGGTGGCAGCCCCAGCATTTT
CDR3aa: CAWSLTGTGGWQPQHF

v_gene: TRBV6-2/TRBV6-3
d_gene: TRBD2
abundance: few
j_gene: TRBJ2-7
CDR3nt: TGTGCCAGCAGCCCCTATGAGCGGGAGTTAGGTGAGCAGTACTTC
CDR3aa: CASSPYERELGEQYF

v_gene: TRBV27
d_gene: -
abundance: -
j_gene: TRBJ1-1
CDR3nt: TGTGCCAGCAGCGTGACGGGGGAGGGCACTGAAGCTTTCTTT
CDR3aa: CASSVTGEGTEAFF

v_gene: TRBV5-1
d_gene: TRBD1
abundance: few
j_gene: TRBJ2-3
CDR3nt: TGCGCCAGCAGCACACAGGGGAAGAAAGCAGATACGCAGTATTTT
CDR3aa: CASSTQGKKADTQYF

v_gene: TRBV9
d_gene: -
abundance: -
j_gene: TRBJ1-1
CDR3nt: TGTGCCAGCAGCGGGGCGTGGGACACTGAAGCTTTCTTT
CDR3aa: CASSGAWDTEAFF

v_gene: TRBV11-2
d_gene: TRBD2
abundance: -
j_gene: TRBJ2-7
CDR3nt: TGTGCCAGCAGCGCAAGGGGGACTAGCGGGACCCACGAGCAGTACTTC
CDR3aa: CASSARGTSGTHEQYF

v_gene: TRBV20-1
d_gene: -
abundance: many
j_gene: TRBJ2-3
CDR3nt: TGCAGTGCTAGAGGTAGCGGCACAGATACGCAGTATTTT
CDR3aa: CSARGSGTDTQYF